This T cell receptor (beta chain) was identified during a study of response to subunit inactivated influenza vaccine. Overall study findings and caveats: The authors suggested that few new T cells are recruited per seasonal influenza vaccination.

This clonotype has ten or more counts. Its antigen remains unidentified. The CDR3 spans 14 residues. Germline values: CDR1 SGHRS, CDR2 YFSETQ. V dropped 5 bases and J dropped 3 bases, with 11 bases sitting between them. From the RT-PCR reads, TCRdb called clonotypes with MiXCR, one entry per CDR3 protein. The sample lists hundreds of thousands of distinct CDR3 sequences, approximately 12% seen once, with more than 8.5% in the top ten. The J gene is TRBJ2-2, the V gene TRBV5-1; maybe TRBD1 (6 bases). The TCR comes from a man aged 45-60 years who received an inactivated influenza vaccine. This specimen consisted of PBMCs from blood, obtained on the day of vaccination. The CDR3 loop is CASRPDSYTGELFF. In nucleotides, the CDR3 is TGCGCCAGCAGGCCGGACAGCTACACCGGGGAGCTGTTTTTT.